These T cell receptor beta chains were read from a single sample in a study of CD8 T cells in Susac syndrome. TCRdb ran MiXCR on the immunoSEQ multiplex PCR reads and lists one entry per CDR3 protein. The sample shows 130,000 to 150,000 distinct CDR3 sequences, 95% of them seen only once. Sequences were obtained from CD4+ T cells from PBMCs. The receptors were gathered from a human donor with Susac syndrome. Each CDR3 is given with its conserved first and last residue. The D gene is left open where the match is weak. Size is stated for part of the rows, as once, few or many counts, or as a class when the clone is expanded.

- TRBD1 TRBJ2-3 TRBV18 CASSPRTGSTDTQYF TGTGCCAGCTCACCCAGGACAGGAAGCACAGATACGCAGTATTTT
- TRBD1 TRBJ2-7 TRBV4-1 CASSRGTGGLGYEQYF TGCGCCAGCAGCCGAGGGACAGGGGGATTGGGCTACGAGCAGTACTTC
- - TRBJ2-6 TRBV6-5 CASSLGRTSSGANVLTF TGTGCCAGCAGTTTAGGACGGACGAGCTCTGGGGCCAACGTCCTGACTTTC
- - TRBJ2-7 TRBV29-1 CSVLKDRYEQYF TGCAGCGTTCTTAAAGACCGATACGAGCAGTACTTC
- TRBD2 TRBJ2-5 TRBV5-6 CASSPIAGGRGLETQYF TGTGCCAGCAGCCCCATAGCGGGAGGGCGGGGTCTCGAGACCCAGTACTTC
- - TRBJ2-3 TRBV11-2 CASSLVPDTQYF TGTGCCAGCAGCTTAGTACCAGATACGCAGTATTTT
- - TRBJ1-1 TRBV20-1 CSASSAWKAFF TGCAGTGCTAGCTCCGCTTGGAAAGCTTTCTTT
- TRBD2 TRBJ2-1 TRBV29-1 CSGSSGSHNEQFF TGCAGCGGAAGTAGCGGGAGCCACAATGAGCAGTTCTTC
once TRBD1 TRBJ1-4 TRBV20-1 CSADRGGVGEKLFF TGCAGTGCTGACAGAGGGGGCGTAGGTGAAAAACTGTTTTTT
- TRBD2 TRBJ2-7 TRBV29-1 CSANSGSYEQYF TGCAGCGCTAATAGCGGGAGCTACGAGCAGTACTTC
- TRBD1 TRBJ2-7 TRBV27 CATGRDSGTGVYEQYF TGTGCCACCGGAAGGGACTCCGGGACAGGGGTCTACGAGCAGTACTTC
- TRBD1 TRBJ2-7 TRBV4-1 CASSPLGTVGYEQYF TGCGCCAGCAGCCCCCTGGGGACAGTCGGGTACGAGCAGTACTTC
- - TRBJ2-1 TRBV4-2 CASRTGTSGNEQFF TGTGCCAGCAGAACAGGGACCTCGGGGAATGAGCAGTTCTTC
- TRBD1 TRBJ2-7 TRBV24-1 CATSDWDRVEQYF TGTGCCACCAGTGATTGGGACAGGGTCGAGCAGTACTTC
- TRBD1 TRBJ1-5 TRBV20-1 CSADPGTGGQPQHF TGCAGTGCTGATCCCGGGACAGGGGGTCAGCCCCAGCATTTT
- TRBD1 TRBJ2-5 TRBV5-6 CASSSGTGTRETQYF TGTGCCAGCAGTTCCGGGACAGGGACTCGGGAGACCCAGTACTTC
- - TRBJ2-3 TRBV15 CATSRDIWDTQYF TGTGCCACCAGCAGAGATATTTGGGATACGCAGTATTTT
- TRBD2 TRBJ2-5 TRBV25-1 CASSEGGLAEYQETQYF TGTGCCAGCAGTGAAGGTGGGCTAGCGGAGTACCAAGAGACCCAGTACTTC
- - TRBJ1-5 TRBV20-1 CSARDRVGASQPQHF TGCAGTGCTAGAGATCGGGTAGGGGCCAGTCAGCCCCAGCATTTT
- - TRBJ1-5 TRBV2 CASIREAASNQPQHF TGTGCCAGCATCCGGGAGGCCGCAAGCAATCAGCCCCAGCATTTT
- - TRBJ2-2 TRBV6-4 CAISSGELFF TGTGCCATCTCGTCCGGGGAGCTGTTTTTT
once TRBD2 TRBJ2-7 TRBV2 CASKGGIWTSDDYEQYF TGTGCCAGCAAAGGGGGCATCTGGACTAGCGACGACTACGAGCAGTACTTC
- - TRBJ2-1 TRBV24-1 CATSDLLGGEQFF TGTGCCACCAGTGATTTGCTCGGGGGTGAGCAGTTCTTC
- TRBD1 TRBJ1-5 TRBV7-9 CASSFDRGNQPQHF TGTGCCAGCAGCTTCGACAGGGGAAATCAGCCCCAGCATTTT
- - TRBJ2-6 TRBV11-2 CASSLDRWSGANVLTF TGTGCCAGCAGCTTAGATAGGTGGTCTGGGGCCAACGTCCTGACTTTC
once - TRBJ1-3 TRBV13 CASSPRGGPISGNTIYF TGTGCCAGCAGCCCACGGGGTGGACCTATCTCTGGAAACACCATATATTTT
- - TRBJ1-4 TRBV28 CASSFPPGSEKLFF TGTGCCAGCAGTTTTCCCCCAGGGTCGGAAAAACTGTTTTTT
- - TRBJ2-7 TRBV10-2 CASGAPSSYEQYF TGCGCCAGCGGGGCTCCTAGCTCCTACGAGCAGTACTTC
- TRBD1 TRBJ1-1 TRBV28 CASSLNRGLAFF TGTGCCAGCAGTTTAAACAGGGGGCTAGCTTTCTTT
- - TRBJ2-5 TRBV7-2 CASSLTGHGLGTQYF TGTGCCAGCAGCTTAACGGGCCATGGTCTAGGGACCCAGTACTTC
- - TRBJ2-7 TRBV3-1 CASAPDSQSEQYF TGTGCCAGCGCTCCGGACAGCCAGAGCGAGCAGTACTTC
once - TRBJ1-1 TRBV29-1 CSVVGPVGGTEAFF TGCAGCGTTGTGGGGCCCGTAGGCGGCACTGAAGCTTTCTTT
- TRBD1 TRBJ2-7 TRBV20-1 CSARSGTGKYEQYF TGCAGTGCGAGATCCGGGACAGGGAAATACGAGCAGTACTTC
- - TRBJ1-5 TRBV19 CASTPQGRQPQHF TGTGCCAGTACTCCTCAGGGACGGCAGCCCCAGCATTTT
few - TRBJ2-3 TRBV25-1 CASSLRTDTQYF TGTGCCAGCAGTCTGAGAACAGATACGCAGTATTTT
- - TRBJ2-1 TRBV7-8 CASSLKLGAINEQFF TGTGCCAGCAGCTTGAAATTAGGGGCGATCAATGAGCAGTTCTTC
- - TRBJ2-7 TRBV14 CASSQGFGQYF TGTGCCAGCAGCCAAGGGTTTGGGCAGTACTTC
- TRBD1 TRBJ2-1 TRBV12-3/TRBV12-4 CASRLGQGVGGTF TGTGCCAGCAGGCTAGGACAGGGTGTCGGGGGAACCTTC
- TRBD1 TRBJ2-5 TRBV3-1 CASSPRDRGSDQYF TGTGCCAGCAGTCCCCGGGACAGGGGCTCGGACCAGTACTTC
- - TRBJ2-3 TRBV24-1 CATSDAQESTDTQYF TGTGCCACCAGTGATGCACAGGAAAGCACAGATACGCAGTATTTT
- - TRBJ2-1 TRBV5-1 CASSTTRPSGNNEQFF TGCGCCAGCAGCACCACTAGACCCTCCGGAAACAATGAGCAGTTCTTC
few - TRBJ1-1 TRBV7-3 CASSSGQMNTEAFF TGTGCCAGCAGCAGCGGACAGATGAACACTGAAGCTTTCTTT
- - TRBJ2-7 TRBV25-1 CASSDSGLSSYEQYF TGTGCCAGCAGTGACTCGGGGCTAAGCTCCTACGAGCAGTACTTC
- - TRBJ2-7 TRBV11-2 CASSLDHDATYEQYF TGTGCCAGCAGCTTAGATCATGACGCTACCTACGAGCAGTACTTC
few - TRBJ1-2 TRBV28 CASSFGYGYTF TGTGCCAGCAGTTTTGGGTATGGCTACACCTTC
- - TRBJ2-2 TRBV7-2 CASSLDWGANTGELFF TGTGCCAGCAGCTTAGACTGGGGGGCGAACACCGGGGAGCTGTTTTTT
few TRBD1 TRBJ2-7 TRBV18 CASSPRTGGTYEQYF TGTGCCAGCTCACCACGGACAGGGGGCACCTACGAGCAGTACTTC
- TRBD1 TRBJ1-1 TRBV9 CASSVTGGGEAFF TGTGCCAGCAGCGTTACAGGGGGCGGTGAAGCTTTCTTT